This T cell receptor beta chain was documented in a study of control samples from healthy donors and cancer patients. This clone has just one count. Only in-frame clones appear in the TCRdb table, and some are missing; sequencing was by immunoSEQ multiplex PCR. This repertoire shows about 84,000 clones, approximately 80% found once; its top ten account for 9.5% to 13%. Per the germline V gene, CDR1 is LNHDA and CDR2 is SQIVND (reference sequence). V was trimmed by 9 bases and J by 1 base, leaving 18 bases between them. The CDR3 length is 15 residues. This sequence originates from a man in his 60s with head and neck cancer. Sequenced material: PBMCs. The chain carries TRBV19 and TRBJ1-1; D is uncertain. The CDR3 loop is CASKLEPGPNTEAFF. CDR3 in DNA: TGTGCCAGCAAGCTGGAACCCGGACCGAACACTGAAGCTTTCTTT.